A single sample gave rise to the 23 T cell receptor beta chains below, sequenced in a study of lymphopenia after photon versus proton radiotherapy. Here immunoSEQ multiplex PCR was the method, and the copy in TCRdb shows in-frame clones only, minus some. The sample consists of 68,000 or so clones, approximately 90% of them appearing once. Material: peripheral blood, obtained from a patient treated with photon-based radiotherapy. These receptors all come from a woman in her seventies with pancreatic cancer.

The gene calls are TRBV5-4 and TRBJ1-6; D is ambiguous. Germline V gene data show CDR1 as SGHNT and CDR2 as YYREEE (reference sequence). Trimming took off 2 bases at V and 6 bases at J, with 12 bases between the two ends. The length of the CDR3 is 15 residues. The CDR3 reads CASSLKDRFNSPLHF. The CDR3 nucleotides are TGTGCCAGCAGCTTAAAGGACCGATTTAATTCACCCCTCCACTTT.

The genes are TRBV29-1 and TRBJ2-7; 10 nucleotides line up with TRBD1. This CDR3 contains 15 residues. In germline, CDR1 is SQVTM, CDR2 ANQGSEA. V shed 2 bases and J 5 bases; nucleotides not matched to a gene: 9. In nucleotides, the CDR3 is TGCAGCGTTGAATTTGAAGGGACAGGGGTGGACGAGCAGTACTTC. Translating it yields CSVEFEGTGVDEQYF.

This CDR3 is CASSLSLDTEAFF. Here the CDR3 DNA reads TGTGCCAGCAGCTTATCGCTGGATACTGAAGCTTTCTTT. This rearrangement joins TRBV7-3 to TRBJ1-1; D ambiguous. The germline V gene has CDR1 SGHTA and CDR2 FQGTGA. Trimming removed 2 bases from V and 5 bases from J, with 9 bases in between. The CDR3 loop spans 13 amino acids. The entire variable domain, with the rest obtained from reference TRBV7-3 and TRBJ1-1, is as follows: GAGVSQTPSNKVTEKGKYVELRCDPISGHTALYWYRQSLGQGPEFLIYFQGTGAADDSGLPNDRFFAVRPEGSVSTLKIQRTERGDSAVYLCASSLSLDTEAFFGQGTRLTVV.

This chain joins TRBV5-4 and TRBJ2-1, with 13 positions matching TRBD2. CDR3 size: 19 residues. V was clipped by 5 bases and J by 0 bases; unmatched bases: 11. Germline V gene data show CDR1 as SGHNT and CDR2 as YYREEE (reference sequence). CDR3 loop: CASRPSTSGRASSYNEQFF. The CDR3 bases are TGTGCCAGCAGACCCAGCACTAGCGGGAGGGCGAGCTCCTACAATGAGCAGTTCTTC. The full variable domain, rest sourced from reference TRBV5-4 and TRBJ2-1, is ETGVTQSPTHLIKTRGQQVTLRCSSQSGHNTVSWYQQALGQGPQFIFQYYREEENGRGNFPPRFSGLQFPNYSSELNVNALELDDSALYLCASRPSTSGRASSYNEQFFGPGTRLTVL.

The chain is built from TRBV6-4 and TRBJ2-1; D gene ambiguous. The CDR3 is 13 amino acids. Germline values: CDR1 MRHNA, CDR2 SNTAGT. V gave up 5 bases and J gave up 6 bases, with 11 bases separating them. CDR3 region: CASSLYETNEQFF. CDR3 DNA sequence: TGTGCCAGCAGTCTGTACGAGACCAATGAGCAGTTCTTC.

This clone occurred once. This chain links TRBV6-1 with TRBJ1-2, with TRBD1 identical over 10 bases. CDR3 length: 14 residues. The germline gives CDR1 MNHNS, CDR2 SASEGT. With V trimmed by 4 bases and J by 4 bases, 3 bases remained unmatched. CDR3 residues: CASSGTGGSYGYTF. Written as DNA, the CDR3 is TGTGCCAGCAGTGGGACAGGGGGGAGCTATGGCTACACCTTC.

CDR3 sequence (DNA): TGTGCCAGCAGCTATGGACAGGGGGCTTCGTTTACCGGGGAGCTGTTTTTT. Its protein is CASSYGQGASFTGELFF. The chain uses TRBV7-2 and TRBJ2-2; TRBD1 aligns across 11 bases. CDR1 and CDR2 from the germline V gene are SGHTA and FQGNSA. The CDR3 spans 17 residues. With 4 bases clipped from V and 5 bases from J, the junction kept 9 bases outside the gene matches.

The CDR3 DNA reads as TGTGCCAGCAGTTACTCCCCCCCGGTTTCCCAAGAGACCCAGTACTTC. It translates to CASSYSPPVSQETQYF. V is TRBV6-5 and J is TRBJ2-5, with D uncertain. The CDR3 covers 16 residues. Per the germline V gene, CDR1 is MNHEY and CDR2 is SVGAGI. V dropped 0 bases and J dropped 1 base, with 12 bases sitting between them.

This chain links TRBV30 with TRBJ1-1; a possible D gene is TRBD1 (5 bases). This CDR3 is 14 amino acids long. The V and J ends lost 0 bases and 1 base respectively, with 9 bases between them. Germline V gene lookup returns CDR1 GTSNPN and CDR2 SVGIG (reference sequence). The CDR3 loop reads CAWSVGGTNTEAFF. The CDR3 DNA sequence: TGTGCCTGGAGTGTAGGAGGGACGAACACTGAAGCTTTCTTT.

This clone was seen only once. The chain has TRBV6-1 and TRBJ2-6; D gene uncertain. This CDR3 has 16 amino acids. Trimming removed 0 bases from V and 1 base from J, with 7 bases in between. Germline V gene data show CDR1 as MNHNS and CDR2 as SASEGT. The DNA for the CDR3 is TGTGCCAGCAGTGAAGCGCTTCTGTCTGGGGCCAACGTCCTGACTTTC. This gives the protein CASSEALLSGANVLTF.

CDR3 DNA: TGTGCCAGCAGCTCGTCCTACTCAACAACTAATGAAAAACTGTTTTTT. It codes for CASSSSYSTTNEKLFF. The J gene is TRBJ1-4, the V gene TRBV11-1; D ambiguous. The CDR3 contains 16 residues. The germline V gene encodes CDR1 SGHAT and CDR2 FQDESV (reference sequence). V gave up 4 bases and J gave up 0 bases, with 12 bases separating them.

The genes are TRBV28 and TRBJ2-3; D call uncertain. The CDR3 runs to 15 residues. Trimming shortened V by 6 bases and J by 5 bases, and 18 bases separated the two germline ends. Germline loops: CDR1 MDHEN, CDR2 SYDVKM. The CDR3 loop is CASSRPGQVRDTQYF. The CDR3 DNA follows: TGTGCCAGCAGCCGCCCCGGCCAGGTTAGAGATACGCAGTATTTT.

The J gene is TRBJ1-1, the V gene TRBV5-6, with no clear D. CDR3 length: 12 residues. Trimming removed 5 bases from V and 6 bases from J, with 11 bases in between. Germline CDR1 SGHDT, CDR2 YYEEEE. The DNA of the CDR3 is TGTGCCAGCAGGGAGCACGGGTCTGAAGCTTTCTTT. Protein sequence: CASREHGSEAFF. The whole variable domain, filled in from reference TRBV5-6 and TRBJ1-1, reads DAGVTQSPTHLIKTRGQQVTLRCSPKSGHDTVSWYQQALGQGPQFIFQYYEEEERQRGNFPDRFSGHQFPNYSSELNVNALLLGDSALYLCASREHGSEAFFGQGTRLTVV.

The CDR3 protein is CSATLAGGQFF. As DNA, the CDR3 is TGCAGTGCTACCTTAGCGGGAGGGCAGTTCTTC. This chain uses TRBV20-1 with TRBJ2-1, with TRBD2 matching over 10 bases. The CDR3 totals 11 residues. In germline, CDR1 is DFQATT, CDR2 SNEGSKA (reference sequence). The V gene end was trimmed by 4 bases and the J gene end by 12 bases; junction bases not matched to a gene: 3.

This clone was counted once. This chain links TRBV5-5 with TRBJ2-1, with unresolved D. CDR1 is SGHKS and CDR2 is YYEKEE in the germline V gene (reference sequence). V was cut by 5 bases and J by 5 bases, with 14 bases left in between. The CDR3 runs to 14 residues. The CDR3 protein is CASSTGLRHNEQFF. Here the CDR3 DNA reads TGTGCCAGCAGTACTGGGCTTCGGCACAATGAGCAGTTCTTC. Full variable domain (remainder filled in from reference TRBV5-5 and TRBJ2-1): DAGVTQSPTHLIKTRGQQVTLRCSPISGHKSVSWYQQVLGQGPQFIFQYYEKEERGRGNFPDRFSARQFPNYSSELNVNALLLGDSALYLCASSTGLRHNEQFFGPGTRLTVL.

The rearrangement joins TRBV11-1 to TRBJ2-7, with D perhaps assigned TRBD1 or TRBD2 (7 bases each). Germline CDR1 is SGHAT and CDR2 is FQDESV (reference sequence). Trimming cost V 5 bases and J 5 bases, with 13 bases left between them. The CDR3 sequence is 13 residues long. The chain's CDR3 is CASSRRGGNEQYF. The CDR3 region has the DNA TGTGCCAGCAGCCGCAGGGGGGGCAACGAGCAGTACTTC. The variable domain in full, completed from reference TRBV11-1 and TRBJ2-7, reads EAEVAQSPRYKITEKSQAVAFWCDPISGHATLYWYRQILGQGPELLVQFQDESVVDDSQLPKDRFSAERLKGVDSTLKIQPAELGDSAMYLCASSRRGGNEQYFGPGTRLTVT.

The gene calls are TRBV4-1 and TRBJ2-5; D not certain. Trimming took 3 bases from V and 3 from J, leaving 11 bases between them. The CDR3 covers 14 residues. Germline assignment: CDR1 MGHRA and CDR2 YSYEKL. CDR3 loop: CASSHIGQKETQYF. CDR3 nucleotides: TGCGCCAGCAGCCATATAGGGCAGAAAGAGACCCAGTACTTC.

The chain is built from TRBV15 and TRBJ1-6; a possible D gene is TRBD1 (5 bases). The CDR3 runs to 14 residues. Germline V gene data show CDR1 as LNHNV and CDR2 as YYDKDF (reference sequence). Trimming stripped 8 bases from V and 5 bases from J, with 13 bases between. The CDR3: CATGNRQNNSPLHF. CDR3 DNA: TGTGCCACCGGTAACAGACAGAATAATTCACCCCTCCACTTT.

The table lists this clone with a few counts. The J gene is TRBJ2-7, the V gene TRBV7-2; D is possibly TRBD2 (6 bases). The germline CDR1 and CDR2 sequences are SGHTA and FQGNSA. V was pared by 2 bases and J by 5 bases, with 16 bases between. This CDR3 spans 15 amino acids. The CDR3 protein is CASSLLPGVVHEQYF. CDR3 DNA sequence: TGTGCCAGCAGCTTACTTCCGGGAGTTGTCCACGAGCAGTACTTC.

CDR3 DNA sequence: TGTGCCACCAGCAGGGAACAAGCGACAGGGACTGGAAACACCATATATTTT. This codes for CATSREQATGTGNTIYF. V and J are TRBV15 and TRBJ1-3; the match to TRBD1 covers 7 bases. This CDR3 region has 17 residues. Germline V gives CDR1 LNHNV, CDR2 YYDKDF (reference sequence). V lost 3 bases and J lost 2; bases outside the gene matches: 10.

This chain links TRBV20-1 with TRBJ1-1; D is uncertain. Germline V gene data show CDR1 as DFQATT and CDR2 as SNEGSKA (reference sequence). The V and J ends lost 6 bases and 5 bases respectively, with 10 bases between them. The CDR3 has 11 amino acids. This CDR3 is CSARLGTEAFF. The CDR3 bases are TGCAGTGCCAGACTGGGTACTGAAGCTTTCTTT.

The CDR3 DNA follows: TGTGCCAGCTCGCCAAGACCCACAGGGATAGGATACGAGCAGTACTTC. Translated, it gives CASSPRPTGIGYEQYF. The rearrangement uses TRBV18 and TRBJ2-7, with D tentatively TRBD1 (6 bases). Trimming removed 6 bases from V and 4 bases from J, with 22 bases in between. Germline CDR1 and CDR2: KGHSH and LQKENI. The CDR3 has 16 residues.

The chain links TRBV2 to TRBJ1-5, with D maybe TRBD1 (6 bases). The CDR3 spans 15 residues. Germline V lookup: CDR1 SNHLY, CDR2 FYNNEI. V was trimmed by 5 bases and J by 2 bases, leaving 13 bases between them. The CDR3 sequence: CASSLTRQGNQPQHF. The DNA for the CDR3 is TGTGCCAGCAGTCTTACCCGACAGGGCAATCAGCCCCAGCATTTT.